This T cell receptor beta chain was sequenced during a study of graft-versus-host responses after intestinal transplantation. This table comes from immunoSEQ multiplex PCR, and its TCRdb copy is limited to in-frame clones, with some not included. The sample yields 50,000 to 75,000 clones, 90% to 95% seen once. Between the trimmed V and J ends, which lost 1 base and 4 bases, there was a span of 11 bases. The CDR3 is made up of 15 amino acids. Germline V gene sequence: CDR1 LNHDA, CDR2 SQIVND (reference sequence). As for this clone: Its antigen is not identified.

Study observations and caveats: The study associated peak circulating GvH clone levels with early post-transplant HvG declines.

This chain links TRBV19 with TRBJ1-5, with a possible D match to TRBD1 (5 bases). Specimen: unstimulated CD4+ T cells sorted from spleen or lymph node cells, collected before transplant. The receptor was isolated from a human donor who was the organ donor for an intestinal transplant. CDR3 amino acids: CASSIGLGGNQPQHF. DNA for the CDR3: TGTGCCAGTAGTATAGGGCTGGGGGGGAATCAGCCCCAGCATTTT.